This entry lists 15 T cell receptor beta chains sequenced from one sample in a study of T cells in localized non-small cell lung cancer. Assay: immunoSEQ multiplex PCR; the TCRdb copy retains only in-frame clones and omits some. The table lists over 15,000 clones, around 84% of them singletons. The material sequenced was peripheral blood, taken before any cancer treatment. All receptors derive from a male donor older than 55 with stage I lung adenocarcinoma.

The gene calls are TRBV7-2 and TRBJ2-5, with TRBD2 as a possible D gene (7 bases). The germline V and J ends were trimmed by 1 base and 4 bases, with 16 bases remaining between them. The CDR3 has 16 residues. The V gene's germline CDR1 is SGHTA and CDR2 FQGNSA. DNA for the CDR3: TGTGCCAGCAGCTTAGAGTGGGGGGGCGAAGGAGAGACCCAGTACTTC. It specifies CASSLEWGGEGETQYF.

This clone was detected a few times. V is TRBV7-9 and J is TRBJ2-1, with 9 bases matching TRBD1. Trimming removed 5 bases from V and 3 bases from J; junction bases left unmatched: 5. CDR3 size: 15 residues. Germline lookup yields CDR1 SEHNR and CDR2 FQNEAQ (reference sequence). CDR3 DNA sequence: TGTGCCAGCAGCATCGGACAGGGGCGCTACAATGAGCAGTTCTTC. Amino acids: CASSIGQGRYNEQFF.

The rearrangement joins TRBV7-2 to TRBJ2-7, with 8 bases that match TRBD1. This CDR3 is 13 amino acids long. Germline V CDR1 and CDR2: SGHTA, FQGNSA. The trim removed 2 bases at V and 6 bases at J, leaving 3 bases unmatched. The CDR3 here is CASSLQGAGEQYF. The CDR3 bases are TGTGCCAGCAGCTTACAGGGGGCTGGCGAGCAGTACTTC.

The V and J genes are TRBV28 and TRBJ2-6; D gene unclear. CDR1 and CDR2 from the germline V gene are MDHEN and SYDVKM. There are 19 residues in the CDR3. V was clipped by 6 bases and J by 1 base, with 22 bases between them. The CDR3 reads CASSSSVVGHQSGANVLTF. DNA for the CDR3: TGTGCCAGCAGCTCCTCGGTGGTCGGGCACCAATCTGGGGCCAACGTCCTGACTTTC.

V usage is TRBV19 and J usage is TRBJ1-5; D gene ambiguous. The V and J ends lost 3 bases and 2 bases respectively, with 8 bases between them. The CDR3 length is 14 residues. The germline V gene has CDR1 LNHDA and CDR2 SQIVND (reference sequence). In nucleotides, the CDR3 is TGTGCCAGTAGTATGGAAGCAGGCAATCAGCCCCAGCATTTT. It translates to CASSMEAGNQPQHF.

The table lists this clone with a few counts. The gene calls are TRBV18 and TRBJ1-6, with 7 bases matching TRBD1. The junction had 11 bases not matched to a gene; V was cut back by 3 bases and J by 6 bases. The CDR3 totals 17 residues. Germline lookup yields CDR1 KGHSH and CDR2 LQKENI. CDR3 sequence reads: CASSPNLPGQFNSPLHF. CDR3 bases: TGTGCCAGCTCACCGAATCTTCCGGGACAGTTTAATTCACCCCTCCACTTT.

The CDR3 sequence: CASSAASGGAETQYF. For the CDR3, the DNA is TGTGCCAGCAGTGCGGCTAGCGGGGGGGCAGAGACCCAGTACTTC. The chain has TRBV6-1 and TRBJ2-5, with 12 bases fitting TRBD2. Trimming cost V 4 bases and J 4 bases; bases outside gene matches: 4. CDR1 is MNHNS, CDR2 SASEGT, per germline. This CDR3 contains 15 residues.

On this clone itself: Other DNA sequences within the sample encode an identical CDR3. The J gene is TRBJ1-6, the V gene TRBV6-6; D gene unclear. In germline, CDR1 is MNHNY, CDR2 SVGAGI (reference sequence). V lost 11 bases, J lost 7 bases, and 12 bases lay in between. The CDR3 consists of 12 residues. The CDR3 DNA reads TGTGCCTCCCGACCCCCGAATTCACCCCTCCACTTT. It translates to CASRPPNSPLHF.

The rearrangement joins TRBV5-5 to TRBJ1-1; D is unresolved. Trimming stripped 0 bases from V and 2 bases from J, with 5 bases between. CDR3 length: 13 residues. In germline, CDR1 is SGHKS, CDR2 YYEKEE (reference sequence). Here the CDR3 DNA reads TGTGCCAGCAGCTTGGGTTCTAACACTGAAGCTTTCTTT. As protein: CASSLGSNTEAFF.

The J gene is TRBJ1-3, the V gene TRBV7-2; 9 bases fit TRBD1. The length of the CDR3 is 16 residues. The germline gives CDR1 SGHTA, CDR2 FQGNSA. Unmatched junction bases numbered 5, after V lost 4 bases and J lost 1 base. This CDR3 reads CASSSRQGGSGNTIYF. The DNA of the CDR3 is TGTGCCAGCAGCTCACGACAGGGGGGGTCTGGAAACACCATATATTTT.

The chain carries TRBV5-1 and TRBJ1-2; D not resolved. With 3 bases removed from V and 3 bases from J, the gap between germline ends came to 12 bases. The germline gives CDR1 SGHRS, CDR2 YFSETQ. This CDR3 is built from 14 residues. This CDR3 reads CASSYGIRDYGYTF. CDR3 DNA: TGCGCCAGCAGCTACGGGATAAGAGACTATGGCTACACCTTC.

The chain employs TRBV30 and TRBJ1-1, with a possible D match to TRBD1 (6 bases). This CDR3 spans 12 amino acids. V gave up 2 bases and J gave up 7 bases, with 11 bases separating them. Per the germline V gene, CDR1 is GTSNPN and CDR2 is SVGIG (reference sequence). The DNA for the CDR3 is TGTGCCTGGAGTACTAACAGGGTTGAAGCTTTCTTT. It yields the protein CAWSTNRVEAFF. Full variable domain (missing parts from reference TRBV30 and TRBJ1-1): SQTIHQWPATLVQPVGSPLSLECTVEGTSNPNLYWYRQAAGRGLQLLFYSVGIGQISSEVPQNLSASRPQDRQFILSSKKLLLSDSGFYLCAWSTNRVEAFFGQGTRLTVV.

The chain combines TRBV6-5 with TRBJ1-1; unclear D gene. Trimming pared 6 bases from V and 0 bases from J, leaving 8 bases between. The CDR3 has 13 amino acids. Germline CDR1 is MNHEY and CDR2 is SVGAGI. CDR3 in amino acids: CASSFQLNTEAFF. CDR3 DNA sequence: TGTGCCAGCAGCTTTCAGTTGAACACTGAAGCTTTCTTT.

The rearrangement links TRBV9 to TRBJ2-7; 8 nucleotides agree with TRBD1. Germline V CDR1 and CDR2: SGDLS, YYNGEE. The CDR3 consists of 10 residues. The V segment lost 10 bases and the J segment 12 bases; nucleotides outside the gene matches: 9. The DNA of the CDR3 is TGTGCCTCATTCCGGGACAGGTGGTACTTC. It is translated as CASFRDRWYF.

The chain employs TRBV11-1 and TRBJ2-7; 7 nucleotides line up with TRBD1. CDR1 SGHAT and CDR2 FQDESV come from the germline V gene (reference sequence). Germline trimming cut 5 bases from V and 3 bases from J; bases unmatched to any gene: 10. There are 15 residues in the CDR3. The CDR3 loop is CASSVRNTGVYEQYF. The CDR3 region has the DNA TGTGCCAGCAGCGTCCGCAACACAGGGGTCTACGAGCAGTACTTC.